This T cell receptor beta chain was captured by sequencing in a study of blood T cell repertoires in COVID-19. As for the study in general: Acute and convalescent COVID-19 specimens originated in the United States, Italy and Spain. In each case, the material was cDNA or gDNA derived from T cells, B-cell-depleted T cells, or PBMCs.

Authors' methods: For nucleated cells, counts were estimated from reference gene primer amplification. Sequenced by immunoSEQ multiplex PCR; TCRdb stores in-frame clones only, minus some. V and J calls and clone size are copied from that table; D and trimming were computed from the DNA. In the table there are some 100,000 clones, 90% of which are singletons. CDR1 and CDR2 (germline): LNHDA, SQIVND (reference sequence). The CDR3 extends over 15 amino acids. Trimming pared 5 bases from V and 6 bases from J, leaving 16 bases between. This chain links TRBV19 with TRBJ2-2; D is perhaps TRBD2 (5 bases). This receptor was obtained from a man aged 50-60 years with acute or convalescent COVID-19. Sequencing was carried out using peripheral blood. This CDR3 reads CASSPYRTRAGELFF. The CDR3, as DNA: TGTGCCAGTAGTCCGTACCGGACGAGGGCCGGGGAGCTGTTTTTT.